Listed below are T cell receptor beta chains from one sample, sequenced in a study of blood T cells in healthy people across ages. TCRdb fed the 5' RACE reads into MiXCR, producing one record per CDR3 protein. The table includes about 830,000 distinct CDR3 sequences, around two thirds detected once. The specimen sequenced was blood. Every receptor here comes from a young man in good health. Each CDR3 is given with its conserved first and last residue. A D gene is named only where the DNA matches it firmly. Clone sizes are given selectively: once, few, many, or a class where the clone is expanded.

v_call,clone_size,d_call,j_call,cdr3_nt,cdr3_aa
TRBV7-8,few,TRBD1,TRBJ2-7,TGTGCCAGCAGCGCGGGACCGGGACAGGGCTACGAGCAGTACTTC,CASSAGPGQGYEQYF
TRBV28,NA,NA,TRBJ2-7,TGTGCCAGCACCGATCCCCCCTACGAGCAGTACTTC,CASTDPPYEQYF
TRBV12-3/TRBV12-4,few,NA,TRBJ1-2,TGTGCCAGCAGCCAAGAAACAGCGCCGGGGGGCTACACCTTC,CASSQETAPGGYTF
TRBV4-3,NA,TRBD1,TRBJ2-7,TGCGCCAGCAGCGAGCGTCCAGGGGGCTACGAGCAGTACTTC,CASSERPGGYEQYF
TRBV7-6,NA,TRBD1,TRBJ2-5,TGTGCCAGCAGCTTCGAACAGGGGATACAAGAGACCCAGTACTTC,CASSFEQGIQETQYF
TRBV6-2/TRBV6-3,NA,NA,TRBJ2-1,TGTGTCAGCAGCTTAGGTAGTGAGCAGTTCTTC,CVSSLGSEQFF
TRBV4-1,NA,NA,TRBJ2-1,TGCGCCAGCAGCCAATCTCTTCTTGACGGCTACAATGAGCAGTTCTTC,CASSQSLLDGYNEQFF
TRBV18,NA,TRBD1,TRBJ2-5,TGTGCCAGCTCACCACGTAGGGACAGAAAAGAGACCCAGTACTTC,CASSPRRDRKETQYF
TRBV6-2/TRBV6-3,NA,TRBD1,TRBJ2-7,TGTGCCAGCAGCCCCAGGGGGAGCGGCTCCTACGAGCAGTACTTC,CASSPRGSGSYEQYF
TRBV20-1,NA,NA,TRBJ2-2,TGCAGTGCTAGCATCCGTAACACCGGGGAGCTGTTTTTT,CSASIRNTGELFF
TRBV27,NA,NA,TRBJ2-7,TGTGCCAGCAGTTTATCCGCAGGGGGGCTCTCCTACGAGCAGTACTTC,CASSLSAGGLSYEQYF
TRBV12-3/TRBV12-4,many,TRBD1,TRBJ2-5,TGTGCCAGCAGCTCTGGGACAGTCCAAGAGACCCAGTACTTC,CASSSGTVQETQYF
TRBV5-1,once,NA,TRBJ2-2,TGCGCCAGCAGCTCGGTGGGGGACACCGGGGAGCTGTTTTTT,CASSSVGDTGELFF
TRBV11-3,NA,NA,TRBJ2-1,TGTGCCAGCAGCCCCACAAAAGGGCAGGGTAAGAATGAGCAGTTCTTC,CASSPTKGQGKNEQFF
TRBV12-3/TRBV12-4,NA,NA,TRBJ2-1,TGTGCCAGCAGTGCCGGGACGGTCCTTGCTGAGCAGTTCTTC,CASSAGTVLAEQFF
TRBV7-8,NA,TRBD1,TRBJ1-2,TGTGCCAGCAGCTTCTCTAAACAGGGGCTCTCTGGCTACACCTTC,CASSFSKQGLSGYTF